The T cell receptor beta chain described here comes from a study of Graves' ophthalmopathy and Graves' hyperthyroidism. This CDR3 has 15 residues. V shed 11 bases and J shed 3 bases, with 22 bases lying between them. From germline, CDR1 is MNHEY and CDR2 SVGAGI. Enrolled hyperthyroidism patients had a new diagnosis, a duration under 2 months, and an age of 18 to 65. The sample holds a few counts of this clonotype. As yet, its antigen is unknown. Findings and limits, study-wide: A model of 13 signatures distinguished ophthalmopathy from stable hyperthyroidism at approximately 90% sensitivity and approximately 77% specificity.

Amplified TCR beta CDR3 regions were obtained using RNA transcripts as template. The library came from an HTBI-primed first-round RT-PCR and a second-round multiplex PCR. TCRdb recomputed calls from the multiplex PCR reads with MiXCR, one row per CDR3 protein. Counted here are about 550,000 distinct CDR3 sequences, roughly 39% occurring once; the ten biggest clones make up about 4.2%. The chain is built from TRBV6-5 and TRBJ2-5, with D possibly matching TRBD2 (6 bases). The origin of this receptor is an adult man with Graves' hyperthyroidism. Sequencing was carried out using peripheral blood or thyroid tissue (not recorded which). The CDR3 sequence: CAPRATRESEETQYF. In nucleotides, the CDR3 is TGTGCCCCCAGGGCCACTCGGGAGTCAGAAGAGACCCAGTACTTC.